The 31 T cell receptor beta chains listed next were all sequenced from one sample in a study of shared T cell receptors in the human thymus. Clones were sequenced by immunoSEQ multiplex PCR, and TCRdb holds only the in-frame ones, with some missing. The sample holds 600,000 or so clones, more than 70% seen once. These data also formed part of another study, on human thymus T cells.

The source material was thymocytes. The receptors come from a boy under two years old with a congenital heart defect.

The chain has TRBV5-6 and TRBJ2-1; D is ambiguous. Germline V gene data show CDR1 as SGHDT and CDR2 as YYEEEE. The V end lost 1 base, the J end lost 5 bases, and 7 bases lay between the germline ends. The length of the CDR3 is 13 residues. The CDR3 sequence: CASSLWQDNEQFF. CDR3 coding DNA: TGTGCCAGCAGCTTGTGGCAGGACAATGAGCAGTTCTTC.

A single count supports this clone. The chain employs TRBV28 and TRBJ2-2; 7 bases align to TRBD2. The CDR3 consists of 14 residues. V dropped 9 bases and J dropped 0; count of bases not matched to a gene: 4. CDR1 and CDR2 (germline): MDHEN, SYDVKM. DNA for the CDR3: TGTGCCAGTATAAGCGGGACGAACACCGGGGAGCTGTTTTTT. Its protein product is CASISGTNTGELFF.

The chain carries TRBV7-2 and TRBJ1-2; D unclear. The CDR3 loop spans 14 amino acids. The V end was cut by 3 bases, the J end by 5 bases, with 13 bases between. The V gene's germline CDR1 is SGHTA and CDR2 FQGNSA. This chain's CDR3 is CASSFTRGEYGYTF. DNA of the CDR3: TGTGCCAGCAGCTTCACACGGGGTGAATATGGCTACACCTTC.

The gene calls are TRBV28 and TRBJ1-5; 9 nucleotides match TRBD1. V shed 6 bases and J 6 bases; nucleotides not matched to a gene: 3. The CDR3 has 13 residues. Germline CDR1 is MDHEN and CDR2 is SYDVKM. CDR3 in DNA: TGTGCCAGCAGCCCGGACAGGGGTCAGCCCCAGCATTTT. This sequence encodes CASSPDRGQPQHF. The whole variable domain, remainder taken from reference TRBV28 and TRBJ1-5, is DVKVTQSSRYLVKRTGEKVFLECVQDMDHENMFWYRQDPGLGLRLIYFSYDVKMKEKGDIPEGYSVSREKKERFSLILESASTNQTSMYLCASSPDRGQPQHFGDGTRLSIL.

The chain recombines TRBV5-1 with TRBJ2-1; 7 bases align to TRBD1. CDR3 length equals 14 residues. The germline gives CDR1 SGHRS, CDR2 YFSETQ. Trimming removed 4 bases from V and 8 bases from J; junction bases left unmatched: 9. The CDR3 region has the DNA TGCGCCAGCAGCATATCAACAGGGGTCGATGAGCAGTTCTTC. This gives the protein CASSISTGVDEQFF.

The chain's CDR3 is CASSHWCSGIPRETQYF. The DNA of the CDR3 is TGTGCCAGCAGCCACTGGTGTAGCGGGATCCCCCGGGAGACCCAGTACTTC. This rearrangement joins TRBV7-9 to TRBJ2-5; 8 bases are shared with TRBD2. V lost 5 bases and J lost 5; bases outside the gene matches: 16. Per germline, CDR1 SEHNR and CDR2 FQNEAQ (reference sequence). The CDR3 has 17 residues.

J is TRBJ1-5 and V is TRBV4-1, with TRBD1 matching over 10 bases. CDR1 and CDR2 from the germline V gene are MGHRA and YSYEKL. The CDR3 length is 17 residues. The V segment lost 4 bases and the J segment 1 base; nucleotides outside the gene matches: 7. In DNA, the CDR3 is TGCGCCAGCAGCCTAACCCCGGGACAGGGGAGCAATCAGCCCCAGCATTTT. Its translation is CASSLTPGQGSNQPQHF.

The genes are TRBV9 and TRBJ2-1, with 10 nucleotides matching TRBD2. CDR1 and CDR2 from the germline V gene are SGDLS and YYNGEE. V was pared by 0 bases and J by 9 bases, with 9 bases of the junction left unmatched. The CDR3 extends over 16 amino acids. Here the CDR3 DNA reads TGTGCCAGCAGCGTAGGGACTAGCGGTAGGGATGGTGAGCAGTTCTTC. Translating it yields CASSVGTSGRDGEQFF.

This rearrangement joins TRBV28 to TRBJ1-5; the D gene is possibly TRBD1 (6 bases). In germline, CDR1 is MDHEN, CDR2 SYDVKM. The V end was cut by 6 bases, the J end by 5 bases, with 14 bases between. The CDR3 has 14 residues. The CDR3 here is CASRPRQVHQPQHF. As DNA, the CDR3 is TGTGCCAGCAGACCGCGACAGGTACATCAGCCCCAGCATTTT.

This chain uses TRBV7-9 with TRBJ2-6; 9 nucleotides align to TRBD1. The germline V gene encodes CDR1 SEHNR and CDR2 FQNEAQ (reference sequence). The CDR3 has 17 amino acids. V shed 4 bases, J shed 3 bases, and the junction held 7 bases outside the gene matches. This chain's CDR3 is CASSSTTGGGGANVLTF. The DNA of the CDR3 is TGTGCCAGCAGCTCAACAACAGGGGGCGGTGGGGCCAACGTCCTGACTTTC. The full variable domain, completed using reference TRBV7-9 and TRBJ2-6, is DTGVSQNPRHKITKRGQNVTFRCDPISEHNRLYWYRQTLGQGPEFLTYFQNEAQLEKSRLLSDRFSAERPKGSFSTLEIQRTEQGDSAMYLCASSSTTGGGGANVLTFGAGSRLTVL.

This chain uses TRBV4-3 with TRBJ1-1; D is perhaps TRBD1 (6 bases). Trimming removed 1 base from V and 0 bases from J, with 27 bases in between. Germline V gives CDR1 LGHNA, CDR2 YSLEER. The CDR3 spans 21 residues. The CDR3 coding sequence is TGCGCCAGCAGCCAAGTAAGTGGAGAAGACCCTCCCGGGACAATGAACACTGAAGCTTTCTTT. Its translation is CASSQVSGEDPPGTMNTEAFF.

The chain is built from TRBV28 and TRBJ1-3; D is unresolved. V lost 0 bases to trimming and J lost 0 bases, with 9 bases between them. This CDR3 region has 16 residues. From germline, CDR1 is MDHEN and CDR2 SYDVKM. The CDR3 bases are TGTGCCAGCAGTTTATGGAGAGAGCCCTCTGGAAACACCATATATTTT. This sequence encodes CASSLWREPSGNTIYF.

The chain has TRBV14 and TRBJ2-7, with 10 bases lining up with TRBD2. This CDR3 is 18 amino acids long. Germline-derived CDR1 and CDR2 are SGHDN and FVKESK. V shed 0 bases and J 0 bases; nucleotides not matched to a gene: 8. The CDR3 nucleotides are TGTGCCAGCAGCCAAGATGGCCTTCTAGCGGGAGTCTCCTACGAGCAGTACTTC. Translation: CASSQDGLLAGVSYEQYF.

The rearrangement uses TRBV29-1 and TRBJ2-7; 9 bases match TRBD1. This CDR3 contains 12 residues. CDR1 and CDR2 (germline): SQVTM, ANQGSEA. J gave up 6 bases and V 5 bases, and 5 bases lay outside the gene matches. DNA for the CDR3: TGCAGCGTTCGGACAGGGGTGGGCGAGCAGTACTTC. Amino acid sequence: CSVRTGVGEQYF.

The chain combines TRBV2 with TRBJ1-2; D is uncertain. The CDR3 loop spans 9 amino acids. Germline V gene data show CDR1 as SNHLY and CDR2 as FYNNEI. V was shortened by 4 bases and J by 8 bases, with 2 bases between the two germline ends. CDR3 bases: TGTGCCAGCAGTGTAGGCTACACCTTC. Its translation: CASSVGYTF.

The chain uses TRBV29-1 and TRBJ2-3, with TRBD2 as a possible D gene (6 bases). The CDR3 runs to 12 residues. Germline lookup yields CDR1 SQVTM and CDR2 ANQGSEA. The CDR3 reads CTGGARTDTQYF. The CDR3 coding sequence is TGCACCGGAGGGGCTAGGACAGATACGCAGTATTTT.

The V call is TRBV4-2, the J call TRBJ2-5; 10 bases line up with TRBD2. There are 16 residues in the CDR3. The V and J ends lost 0 bases and 5 bases, in that order; junction bases with no gene match: 6. Germline V gene sequence: CDR1 LGHNA, CDR2 YNFKEQ. CDR3 residues: CASSQDSGGPRETQYF. In DNA, the CDR3 is TGTGCCAGCAGCCAAGATAGCGGGGGGCCCCGGGAGACCCAGTACTTC.

The table lists this clone with a count of one. Here the CDR3 DNA reads TGTGCCAGCAGTTTGAGTCCACCCTACGAGCAGTACTTC. As protein: CASSLSPPYEQYF. The chain uses TRBV28 and TRBJ2-7; D call uncertain. Germline V CDR1 and CDR2: MDHEN, SYDVKM. Trimming left V 3 bases short and J 2 bases short, with 8 bases between. The CDR3 totals 13 residues.

This chain uses TRBV18 with TRBJ2-3, with D possibly being TRBD2 (5 bases). Germline-derived CDR1 and CDR2 are KGHSH and LQKENI. This CDR3 comprises 15 residues. The V end was cut by 1 base, the J end by 0 bases, with 8 bases between. The CDR3 region is CASSPQDSSTDTQYF. The CDR3 DNA is TGTGCCAGCTCACCACAGGACTCTAGCACAGATACGCAGTATTTT.

This sequence joins TRBV29-1 and TRBJ2-3, with 8 bases lining up with TRBD2. The germline V gene has CDR1 SQVTM and CDR2 ANQGSEA. V lost 4 bases and J lost 1; bases outside the gene matches: 13. The CDR3 totals 17 residues. The CDR3 is CSVAPMASGRGTDTQYF. The CDR3 coding sequence is TGCAGCGTTGCCCCAATGGCCAGCGGGAGAGGCACAGATACGCAGTATTTT.

The CDR3 sequence is CASSIIGGDSYEQYF. In DNA form, the CDR3 reads TGTGCCAGTAGTATAATTGGGGGGGACTCCTACGAGCAGTACTTC. The genes are TRBV19 and TRBJ2-7, with 7 bases identical to TRBD2. Germline values: CDR1 LNHDA, CDR2 SQIVND (reference sequence). The length of the CDR3 is 15 residues. V lost 2 bases and J lost 0; bases outside the gene matches: 4. Using reference TRBV19 and TRBJ2-7 for the parts outside the CDR3, the full variable domain is DGGITQSPKYLFRKEGQNVTLSCEQNLNHDAMYWYRQDPGQGLRLIYYSQIVNDFQKGDIAEGYSVSREKKESFPLTVTSAQKNPTAFYLCASSIIGGDSYEQYFGPGTRLTVT.

This chain uses TRBV28 with TRBJ2-2; 11 bases are a match to TRBD2. Losses at the gene ends were 7 bases for V and 1 base for J; bases not matched to a gene: 5. The CDR3 has 16 amino acids. Germline V CDR1 and CDR2: MDHEN, SYDVKM. The CDR3 DNA reads TGTGCCAGCACCCCGGGACTAGCGGTGAACACCGGGGAGCTGTTTTTT. It specifies CASTPGLAVNTGELFF.

The rearrangement joins TRBV4-1 to TRBJ1-1; maybe TRBD1 (6 bases). Germline loops: CDR1 MGHRA, CDR2 YSYEKL. The germline V and J ends were trimmed by 4 bases and 0 bases, with 15 bases remaining between them. The CDR3 runs 16 residues. Written as DNA, the CDR3 is TGCGCCAGCAGCCCTCCGGGACACAACATGAACACTGAAGCTTTCTTT. Translation gives CASSPPGHNMNTEAFF.

This chain uses TRBV19 with TRBJ2-1; the D is unclear. Germline lookup yields CDR1 LNHDA and CDR2 SQIVND (reference sequence). This CDR3 region has 12 residues. With 2 bases removed from V and 7 bases from J, the gap between germline ends came to 6 bases. The DNA of the CDR3 is TGTGCCAGTAGTATATGGGCTAATGAGCAGTTCTTC. The encoded protein is CASSIWANEQFF.

This clone was seen only once. V is TRBV28 and J is TRBJ1-1; a possible D gene is TRBD1 (6 bases). The germline gives CDR1 MDHEN, CDR2 SYDVKM. The CDR3 loop spans 14 amino acids. The V and J ends lost 5 bases and 3 bases respectively, with 13 bases between them. The CDR3 loop reads CASSGLQGYTEAFF. CDR3 in DNA: TGTGCCAGCAGTGGTCTACAGGGATACACTGAAGCTTTCTTT.

V gene TRBV30 combines with J gene TRBJ1-5; D may be TRBD1 (6 bases). Germline assignment: CDR1 GTSNPN and CDR2 SVGIG (reference sequence). V gave up 1 base and J gave up 6 bases, with 13 bases separating them. The CDR3 loop spans 14 amino acids. CDR3 sequence: CAWSGSTGSQPQHF. CDR3 nucleotides: TGTGCCTGGAGTGGCTCCACAGGGAGTCAGCCCCAGCATTTT. The whole variable domain, remainder taken from reference TRBV30 and TRBJ1-5, is SQTIHQWPATLVQPVGSPLSLECTVEGTSNPNLYWYRQAAGRGLQLLFYSVGIGQISSEVPQNLSASRPQDRQFILSSKKLLLSDSGFYLCAWSGSTGSQPQHFGDGTRLSIL.

The chain is built from TRBV6-6 and TRBJ1-4; weak D call: TRBD1 (6 bases). CDR3 length: 16 amino acids. V was pared by 8 bases and J by 8 bases, with 24 bases between. The germline V gene has CDR1 MNHNY and CDR2 SVGAGI (reference sequence). This CDR3 reads CASFTGMACHPEKLFF. CDR3 nucleotides: TGTGCCAGCTTTACAGGGATGGCGTGCCACCCGGAAAAACTGTTTTTT.

The chain has TRBV5-1 and TRBJ1-1; possibly TRBD1 for D (6 bases). The CDR3 consists of 19 residues. V was pared by 2 bases and J by 1 base, with 24 bases between. The germline V gene encodes CDR1 SGHRS and CDR2 YFSETQ. This chain's CDR3 is CASSFIARVQGRKNTEAFF. CDR3 DNA sequence: TGCGCCAGCAGCTTCATAGCCCGTGTACAGGGTCGTAAGAACACTGAAGCTTTCTTT. Looking up the rest from reference TRBV5-1 and TRBJ1-1 gives the full variable domain: KAGVTQTPRYLIKTRGQQVTLSCSPISGHRSVSWYQQTPGQGLQFLFEYFSETQRNKGNFPGRFSGRQFSNSRSEMNVSTLELGDSALYLCASSFIARVQGRKNTEAFFGQGTRLTVV.

This clone was detected once. The rearrangement links TRBV27 to TRBJ2-7, with 7 bases identical to TRBD1. CDR1 is MNHEY and CDR2 is SMNVEV in the germline V gene (reference sequence). V lost 0 bases, J lost 5 bases, and 7 bases stayed unmatched. The length of the CDR3 is 15 residues. The CDR3 is CASSLSFGQVHEQYF. The CDR3, as DNA: TGTGCCAGCAGTTTATCGTTCGGACAGGTCCACGAGCAGTACTTC.

The chain carries TRBV7-9 and TRBJ1-2; unclear D gene. The CDR3 totals 15 residues. The germline V and J ends were trimmed by 3 bases and 3 bases, with 14 bases remaining between them. Per germline, CDR1 SEHNR and CDR2 FQNEAQ (reference sequence). The CDR3 loop is CASSFLGGRDYGYTF. The CDR3 DNA follows: TGTGCCAGCAGCTTTTTGGGAGGGAGGGACTATGGCTACACCTTC.

The chain uses TRBV19 and TRBJ2-7; 7 nucleotides line up with TRBD1. The CDR3 extends over 15 amino acids. V dropped 3 bases and J dropped 3; count of bases not matched to a gene: 8. CDR1 LNHDA and CDR2 SQIVND come from the germline V gene (reference sequence). Here the CDR3 reads CASSIRRDSHYEQYF. The CDR3 nucleotides are TGTGCCAGTAGTATTCGAAGGGACAGCCACTACGAGCAGTACTTC.